The 30 T cell receptor beta chains reported below all come from one sample, sequenced in a study of CD8 T cells in Susac syndrome. An amount of RNA that ranged from roughly 0.5 to 1 ug was reverse transcribed with random hexamers. MiXCR, run by TCRdb on the immunoSEQ multiplex PCR reads, gives a single entry per CDR3 protein. The sample contains roughly 110,000 distinct CDR3 sequences, roughly 95% of which appear only once. Material for sequencing was CD8+ T cells from PBMCs. These receptors all stem from a human donor with Susac syndrome.

The rearrangement joins TRBV20-1 to TRBJ2-4; D perhaps matches TRBD2 (5 bases). CDR1 and CDR2 (germline): DFQATT, SNEGSKA (reference sequence). Trimming left V 0 bases short and J 8 bases short, with 14 bases between. The CDR3 consists of 14 residues. CDR3 residues: CSARDPTFGDIQYF. The CDR3 nucleotides are TGCAGTGCTAGAGATCCGACATTCGGGGACATTCAGTACTTC.

J is TRBJ2-1 and V is TRBV5-4; 13 bases match TRBD2. J gave up 7 bases and V 2 bases, and 6 bases lay outside the gene matches. The CDR3 is 16 amino acids. CDR1 SGHNT and CDR2 YYREEE come from the germline V gene (reference sequence). For the CDR3, the DNA is TGTGCCAGCAGCTTATCACTAGCGGGGGGGCCGAATGAGCAGTTCTTC. Its protein is CASSLSLAGGPNEQFF.

This chain joins TRBV7-6 and TRBJ2-7; D gene unclear. The CDR3 has 12 amino acids. Germline CDR1 SGHVS, CDR2 FNYEAQ. Trimming removed 1 base at V and 6 bases at J, with 7 bases between. For the CDR3, the DNA is TGTGCCAGCAGCTTAGGCCCGAGCGAGCAGTACTTC. This encodes CASSLGPSEQYF.

V usage is TRBV6-1 and J usage is TRBJ2-1, with TRBD2 identical over 7 bases. Germline CDR1 reads MNHNS; CDR2 reads SASEGT. The V segment lost 5 bases and the J segment 0 bases; nucleotides outside the gene matches: 7. The CDR3 runs to 16 residues. The DNA for the CDR3 is TGTGCCAGCAGTACCGGAGCGGGGCCCTCCTACAATGAGCAGTTCTTC. Translating gives CASSTGAGPSYNEQFF.

This chain connects TRBV7-9 to TRBJ1-2; D not resolved. Trimming took 8 bases from V and 5 from J, leaving 21 bases between them. Germline V gene lookup returns CDR1 SEHNR and CDR2 FQNEAQ (reference sequence). The CDR3 covers 15 residues. The CDR3 region has the DNA TGTGCCAGCGACTTGCCCGCCCTTAAGGATTATGGCTACACCTTC. Residues: CASDLPALKDYGYTF.

The chain has TRBV6-5 and TRBJ1-5; no firm D call. Germline V gives CDR1 MNHEY, CDR2 SVGAGI. The CDR3 has 13 residues. V was clipped by 8 bases and J by 3 bases, with 11 bases between them. The CDR3 loop reads CASSQGFNQPQHF. As DNA, the CDR3 is TGTGCCAGCTCCCAAGGCTTCAATCAGCCCCAGCATTTT.

This rearrangement joins TRBV7-9 to TRBJ2-1; TRBD2 agrees at 7 bases. Germline loops: CDR1 SEHNR, CDR2 FQNEAQ (reference sequence). CDR3 length: 12 amino acids. V lost 3 bases, J lost 8 bases, and 1 base stayed unmatched. CDR3 in amino acids: CASSFRGDEQFF. As DNA, the CDR3 is TGTGCCAGCAGCTTCCGGGGGGATGAGCAGTTCTTC.

This sequence joins TRBV29-1 and TRBJ1-1; D ambiguous. This CDR3 has 11 residues. The germline V gene has CDR1 SQVTM and CDR2 ANQGSEA. Between the trimmed V and J ends, which lost 4 bases and 4 bases, there was a span of 7 bases. The CDR3 nucleotides read TGCAGCGTTGCTCCCCTCACTGAAGCTTTCTTT. Translated: CSVAPLTEAFF.

V and J are TRBV7-2 and TRBJ2-4; 13 bases align to TRBD2. The CDR3 extends over 14 amino acids. V lost 5 bases to trimming and J lost 9 bases; unmatched junction nucleotides: 4. The germline CDR1 and CDR2 sequences are SGHTA and FQGNSA. CDR3: CASSPTSGGGIQYF. The DNA for the CDR3 is TGTGCCAGCAGCCCTACTAGCGGGGGGGGCATTCAGTACTTC.

Here the CDR3 reads CSVPGLTNKNIQYF. The CDR3 DNA follows: TGCAGTGTTCCGGGACTGACTAATAAAAACATTCAGTACTTC. The chain joins TRBV20-1 to TRBJ2-4, with D possibly being TRBD2 (6 bases). The CDR3 has 14 amino acids. V was cut by 7 bases and J by 4 bases, with 17 bases left in between. Germline values: CDR1 DFQATT, CDR2 SNEGSKA (reference sequence).

The V and J genes are TRBV30 and TRBJ1-4; a weak D match, TRBD1 (6 bases). CDR1 and CDR2 from the germline V gene are GTSNPN and SVGIG (reference sequence). Trimming removed 6 bases from V and 10 bases from J, with 18 bases in between. The CDR3 covers 13 residues. This CDR3 is CACPPRPGVKLFF. In DNA, the CDR3 is TGTGCCTGCCCCCCCAGGCCAGGGGTAAAACTGTTTTTT.

The chain links TRBV4-3 to TRBJ1-2, with D uncertain. V was trimmed by 4 bases and J by 0 bases, leaving 9 bases between them. CDR3 length equals 14 residues. The germline V gene encodes CDR1 LGHNA and CDR2 YSLEER. The CDR3 DNA sequence: TGCGCCAGCAGCCCGCCGGGGTCTAACTATGGCTACACCTTC. Its translation: CASSPPGSNYGYTF.

This chain links TRBV3-1 with TRBJ2-2; D uncertain. CDR1 LGHDT and CDR2 YNNKEL come from the germline V gene (reference sequence). V shed 2 bases and J shed 0 bases, with 1 base lying between them. The CDR3 totals 13 residues. The CDR3 here is CASSQTNTGELFF. In DNA, the CDR3 is TGTGCCAGCAGCCAAACGAACACCGGGGAGCTGTTTTTT. Complete variable domain (other parts from reference TRBV3-1 and TRBJ2-2): DTAVSQTPKYLVTQMGNDKSIKCEQNLGHDTMYWYKQDSKKFLKIMFSYNNKELIINETVPNRFSPKSPDKAHLNLHINSLELGDSAVYFCASSQTNTGELFFGEGSRLTVL.

The V and J genes are TRBV5-4 and TRBJ2-5; 10 bases match TRBD2. CDR1 and CDR2 from the germline V gene are SGHNT and YYREEE (reference sequence). The CDR3 has 16 residues. V was pared by 0 bases and J by 2 bases, with 4 bases of the junction left unmatched. CDR3 protein: CASSLGSGGPQETQYF. CDR3 coding DNA: TGTGCCAGCAGCTTGGGTAGCGGGGGGCCACAAGAGACCCAGTACTTC.

The rearrangement uses TRBV9 and TRBJ1-1; the D gene is possibly TRBD1 (6 bases). The V end was cut by 4 bases, the J end by 3 bases, with 10 bases between. The CDR3 contains 13 residues. The V gene's germline CDR1 is SGDLS and CDR2 YYNGEE. CDR3 coding DNA: TGTGCCAGCAGCTTACAGGGTCACACTGAAGCTTTCTTT. It translates to CASSLQGHTEAFF.

As DNA, the CDR3 is TGCGCCAGCAGTCAATCGCCCCTGGCCTCGGGGACCAGGAGGAACACTGAAGCTTTCTTT. Translation gives CASSQSPLASGTRRNTEAFF. The gene calls are TRBV23-1 and TRBJ1-1, with D maybe TRBD1 (5 bases). TRBV23-1 is an open reading frame whose function is uncertain. CDR3 length: 20 residues. With 0 bases removed from V and 1 base from J, the gap between germline ends came to 24 bases.

This rearrangement joins TRBV20-1 to TRBJ2-5; 13 nucleotides match TRBD2. The CDR3 has 16 residues. From germline, CDR1 is DFQATT and CDR2 SNEGSKA (reference sequence). Germline trimming cut 1 base from V and 5 bases from J; bases unmatched to any gene: 7. The CDR3 nucleotides read TGCAGTGCTAGAGGAGCAGGGACTAGCGGGGTTGAGACCCAGTACTTC. This encodes CSARGAGTSGVETQYF.

Here the CDR3 reads CASSEWAPDTQYF. CDR3 DNA sequence: TGTGCCAGCAGCGAGTGGGCCCCAGATACGCAGTATTTT. The J gene is TRBJ2-3, the V gene TRBV7-3; D is unresolved. The germline V and J ends were trimmed by 5 bases and 4 bases, with 10 bases remaining between them. The CDR3 runs 13 residues. CDR1 is SGHTA and CDR2 is FQGTGA in the germline V gene.

CDR3 bases: TGTGCCAGCCGACGTCCTCAAGGTTCACCCCTCCACTTT. It encodes CASRRPQGSPLHF. The chain recombines TRBV6-1 with TRBJ1-6, with no clear D. Per germline, CDR1 MNHNS and CDR2 SASEGT. V was shortened by 8 bases and J by 9 bases, with 14 bases between the two germline ends. The CDR3 has 13 residues.

The chain links TRBV7-8 to TRBJ2-3; 8 bases fit TRBD2. Germline loops: CDR1 SGHVS, CDR2 FQNEAQ. The CDR3 is made up of 15 amino acids. The V segment lost 2 bases and the J segment 3 bases; nucleotides outside the gene matches: 4. The CDR3 reads CASSLRSGDTDTQYF. The CDR3, as DNA: TGTGCCAGCAGCTTACGTAGCGGGGATACAGATACGCAGTATTTT.

The genes are TRBV3-1 and TRBJ2-1, with 9 bases aligning to TRBD2. After removal of 6 bases from V and 6 bases from J, the junction contained 9 bases not matched to a gene. CDR3 length: 15 residues. Looked up from germline, CDR1 is LGHDT and CDR2 is YNNKEL (reference sequence). The CDR3 is CASRPGWRGGNEQFF. For the CDR3, the DNA is TGTGCCAGCAGGCCGGGGTGGCGGGGGGGCAATGAGCAGTTCTTC.

This clonotype was counted a single time. The genes are TRBV20-1 and TRBJ2-1, with 9 bases lining up with TRBD2. V gave up 0 bases and J gave up 4 bases; unmatched junction bases: 4. Germline loops: CDR1 DFQATT, CDR2 SNEGSKA (reference sequence). CDR3 size: 15 residues. Here the CDR3 reads CSAREERGAYNEQFF. In DNA, the CDR3 is TGCAGTGCTAGAGAGGAGCGGGGGGCATACAATGAGCAGTTCTTC.

The rearrangement uses TRBV9 and TRBJ1-2; the match to TRBD1 covers 8 bases. CDR1 and CDR2 from the germline V gene are SGDLS and YYNGEE. V shed 3 bases, J shed 2 bases, and the junction held 9 bases outside the gene matches. The CDR3 totals 16 residues. CDR3 DNA sequence: TGTGCCAGCAGCGCCGGGACAGGCATCCCCAACTATGGCTACACCTTC. Protein sequence: CASSAGTGIPNYGYTF.

V usage is TRBV23-1 and J usage is TRBJ2-3, with 7 nucleotides matching TRBD1. TRBV23-1 is an ORF; its function is uncertain. The trim removed 8 bases at V and 3 bases at J, leaving 8 bases unmatched. The CDR3 is made up of 14 amino acids. The CDR3 DNA sequence: TGCGCCAGCCCCTGGGACAGATTTACAGATACGCAGTATTTT. Its translation: CASPWDRFTDTQYF.

The V call is TRBV29-1, the J call TRBJ2-3; the D is unclear. Deletions cut 7 bases from V and 1 base from J, with 18 bases between. The CDR3 is 15 residues long. Germline CDR1 and CDR2: SQVTM and ANQGSEA. The CDR3 coding sequence is TGCAGCGGGACCCTCCCTATTCACCGCACAGATACGCAGTATTTT. Its protein is CSGTLPIHRTDTQYF.

The chain carries TRBV18 and TRBJ2-1, with TRBD1 identical over 9 bases. This CDR3 is built from 13 residues. Unmatched junction bases numbered 6, after V lost 3 bases and J lost 12 bases. Per the germline V gene, CDR1 is KGHSH and CDR2 is LQKENI. DNA of the CDR3: TGTGCCAGCTCACCTTCGGACAGGGGTGGGCAGTTCTTC. Protein: CASSPSDRGGQFF. The full variable domain, in which reference TRBV18 and TRBJ2-1 provide the parts outside the CDR3, is NAGVMQNPRHLVRRRGQEARLRCSPMKGHSHVYWYRQLPEEGLKFMVYLQKENIIDESGMPKERFSAEFPKEGPSILRIQQVVRGDSAAYFCASSPSDRGGQFFGPGTRLTVL.

DNA for the CDR3: TGTGCCAGCAGTGGAGCCGGCTTAATCGGGCAGTACTTC. Its protein product is CASSGAGLIGQYF. V usage is TRBV6-1 and J usage is TRBJ2-7; D is unresolved. The CDR3 loop spans 13 amino acids. The V gene's germline CDR1 is MNHNS and CDR2 SASEGT. The ends were cut back, 4 bases at V and 9 bases at J, with 16 bases in the middle.

The chain has TRBV20-1 and TRBJ1-1; D is perhaps TRBD1 (5 bases). Trimming shortened V by 4 bases and J by 0 bases, and 12 bases separated the two germline ends. The CDR3 consists of 14 residues. Looked up from germline, CDR1 is DFQATT and CDR2 is SNEGSKA (reference sequence). CDR3 DNA: TGCAGTGCTATCTTTCCGGGGGTGAACACTGAAGCTTTCTTT. This translates into CSAIFPGVNTEAFF.

The chain has TRBV7-9 and TRBJ2-5; possible D gene TRBD2, 6 bases. The CDR3 length is 14 residues. From germline, CDR1 is SEHNR and CDR2 FQNEAQ (reference sequence). The V gene lost 3 bases and the J gene lost 3 bases, with 11 bases spanning the gap. The CDR3 DNA reads TGTGCCAGCAGCTTGGGAGGTCTAAAAGAGACCCAGTACTTC. Residues: CASSLGGLKETQYF.

The rearrangement links TRBV5-1 to TRBJ2-3, with 12 nucleotides matching TRBD2. V was clipped by 2 bases and J by 8 bases; unmatched bases: 9. There are 16 residues in the CDR3. Germline V gene lookup returns CDR1 SGHRS and CDR2 YFSETQ. CDR3 DNA: TGCGCCAGCAGCTTTCGACTAGCGGGGGCCCAGCTTACGCAGTATTTT. Protein sequence: CASSFRLAGAQLTQYF. The variable domain in full, completed from reference TRBV5-1 and TRBJ2-3, reads KAGVTQTPRYLIKTRGQQVTLSCSPISGHRSVSWYQQTPGQGLQFLFEYFSETQRNKGNFPGRFSGRQFSNSRSEMNVSTLELGDSALYLCASSFRLAGAQLTQYFGPGTRLTVL.